One sample yielded the 25 T cell receptor beta chains listed below, sequenced in a study of T cell responses to AZD1222 COVID-19 vaccine. The assay was immunoSEQ multiplex PCR, and TCRdb's table has in-frame clones only and misses some. The sample shows approximately 200,000 clones, approximately 93% of them seen only once. The starting material was peripheral blood, obtained 28 days after the second AZD1222 dose. The receptors shown here come from an adult who received the AZD1222 COVID-19 vaccine.

The chain has TRBV2 and TRBJ2-3; D remains unclear. CDR1 and CDR2 from the germline V gene are SNHLY and FYNNEI. V was clipped by 4 bases and J by 0 bases, with 8 bases between them. The CDR3 consists of 14 residues. DNA of the CDR3: TGTGCCAGCAGTGCTGATACTAGCACAGATACGCAGTATTTT. It yields the protein CASSADTSTDTQYF.

Comment on this clone: The identical CDR3 is also encoded by other nucleotide sequences in the sample. The gene calls are TRBV28 and TRBJ2-7, with D perhaps TRBD2 (6 bases). V was shortened by 2 bases and J by 2 bases, with 10 bases between the two germline ends. Germline V lookup: CDR1 MDHEN, CDR2 SYDVKM. The CDR3 length is 14 residues. Written as DNA, the CDR3 is TGTGCCAGCAGTTTAGGCGGGGCAACCTACGAGCAGTACTTC. Amino acid sequence: CASSLGGATYEQYF.

V usage is TRBV2 and J usage is TRBJ1-2; D perhaps matches TRBD1 (6 bases). Germline lookup yields CDR1 SNHLY and CDR2 FYNNEI. This CDR3 has 15 amino acids. The V end lost 7 bases, the J end lost 2 bases, and 17 bases lay between the germline ends. The CDR3 is CASKALLTGNYGYTF. CDR3 sequence (DNA): TGTGCCAGCAAGGCATTGCTCACAGGGAACTATGGCTACACCTTC.

Comments on this clone: Relative to the germline gene, one junction end is altered; a read error may explain this. V gene TRBV10-3 combines with J gene TRBJ2-1; 13 nucleotides align to TRBD2. The CDR3 has 14 amino acids. The germline V gene encodes CDR1 ENHRY and CDR2 SYGVKD. In DNA form, the CDR3 reads TGTGCCACCAGTGGGACTAGCGGGGACAATGAGCAGTTCTTC. Its translation: CATSGTSGDNEQFF.

This clone was found once. The rearrangement links TRBV5-1 to TRBJ1-4; 7 bases are shared with TRBD1. Looked up from germline, CDR1 is SGHRS and CDR2 is YFSETQ. There are 14 residues in the CDR3. V was clipped by 4 bases and J by 7 bases; unmatched bases: 7. The CDR3 sequence: CASSPGTAGEKLFF. The CDR3 DNA reads TGCGCCAGCAGCCCCGGGACAGCGGGTGAAAAACTGTTTTTT.

J is TRBJ1-2 and V is TRBV14; 7 nucleotides align to TRBD1. V was clipped by 3 bases and J by 4 bases; unmatched bases: 5. From germline, CDR1 is SGHDN and CDR2 FVKESK. The CDR3 covers 14 residues. The CDR3 sequence: CASSHGRGSYGYTF. CDR3 DNA sequence: TGTGCCAGCAGCCATGGCAGGGGGAGCTATGGCTACACCTTC. The entire variable domain, with the rest obtained from reference TRBV14 and TRBJ1-2, is as follows: EAGVTQFPSHSVIEKGQTVTLRCDPISGHDNLYWYRRVMGKEIKFLLHFVKESKQDESGMPNNRFLAERTGGTYSTLKVQPAELEDSGVYFCASSHGRGSYGYTFGSGTRLTVV.

V usage is TRBV19 and J usage is TRBJ1-4; possible D gene TRBD1, 5 bases. Germline V gene data show CDR1 as LNHDA and CDR2 as SQIVND (reference sequence). CDR3 length equals 17 residues. V lost 4 bases and J 8 bases, leaving 23 bases between the germline ends. The CDR3 region is CASSTTRQNPKSEKLFF. CDR3 coding DNA: TGTGCCAGTAGTACAACGCGACAGAATCCTAAAAGCGAAAAACTGTTTTTT.

The chain recombines TRBV29-1 with TRBJ2-1; D is undetermined. CDR1 SQVTM and CDR2 ANQGSEA come from the germline V gene. The length of the CDR3 is 13 residues. The V and J ends lost 7 bases and 2 bases respectively, with 12 bases between them. The CDR3 here is CSAPSTAYNEQFF. The CDR3 DNA sequence: TGCAGCGCCCCTTCGACCGCCTACAATGAGCAGTTCTTC.

V is TRBV6-5 and J is TRBJ1-6; D call uncertain. Looked up from germline, CDR1 is MNHEY and CDR2 is SVGAGI. V was cut by 0 bases and J by 7 bases, with 10 bases left in between. The CDR3 is 15 residues long. The CDR3 loop reads CASSYSWEANSPLHF. The CDR3 nucleotides read TGTGCCAGCAGTTACTCGTGGGAAGCCAATTCACCCCTCCACTTT.

This chain links TRBV7-3 with TRBJ2-1, with a possible D match to TRBD2 (6 bases). V was pared by 1 base and J by 2 bases, with 9 bases between. The length of the CDR3 is 15 residues. Per the germline V gene, CDR1 is SGHTA and CDR2 is FQGTGA. The CDR3 DNA is TGTGCCAGCAGCTTAAACGGGGGAACCTACAATGAGCAGTTCTTC. Residues: CASSLNGGTYNEQFF.

The V call is TRBV5-6, the J call TRBJ2-7; TRBD2 agrees at 10 bases. From germline, CDR1 is SGHDT and CDR2 YYEEEE. V was clipped by 0 bases and J by 5 bases; unmatched bases: 5. The CDR3 runs to 15 residues. This CDR3 is CASSLVSGRWDEQYF. The CDR3 nucleotides read TGTGCCAGCAGCTTGGTTAGCGGGAGGTGGGACGAGCAGTACTTC.

This chain connects TRBV7-9 to TRBJ2-7; the match to TRBD2 covers 7 bases. The CDR3 has 14 amino acids. V lost 5 bases to trimming and J lost 3 bases; unmatched junction nucleotides: 7. The germline V gene has CDR1 SEHNR and CDR2 FQNEAQ (reference sequence). Written as DNA, the CDR3 is TGTGCCAGCAGCGCCCGGGGGGTCGGCTACGAGCAGTACTTC. It encodes CASSARGVGYEQYF. Filled out from reference TRBV7-9 and TRBJ2-7, the complete variable domain reads DTGVSQNPRHKITKRGQNVTFRCDPISEHNRLYWYRQTLGQGPEFLTYFQNEAQLEKSRLLSDRFSAERPKGSFSTLEIQRTEQGDSAMYLCASSARGVGYEQYFGPGTRLTVT.

The chain has TRBV7-9 and TRBJ2-7; 7 bases agree with TRBD1. Germline V CDR1 and CDR2: SEHNR, FQNEAQ (reference sequence). The CDR3 sequence is 14 residues long. V trimming: 5 bases; J trimming: 4 bases; junction bases outside the gene matches: 8. The CDR3 coding sequence is TGTGCCAGCAGCCACCTGGGACAGCCTTACGAGCAGTACTTC. It translates to CASSHLGQPYEQYF. Supplemented by reference TRBV7-9 and TRBJ2-7, the full variable domain reads DTGVSQNPRHKITKRGQNVTFRCDPISEHNRLYWYRQTLGQGPEFLTYFQNEAQLEKSRLLSDRFSAERPKGSFSTLEIQRTEQGDSAMYLCASSHLGQPYEQYFGPGTRLTVT.

The V and J genes are TRBV3-1 (or the pseudogene TRBV3-2) and TRBJ2-7; 9 bases are a match to TRBD2. Germline CDR1 is LGHDT and CDR2 is YNNKEL (reference sequence). V was clipped by 4 bases and J by 0 bases; unmatched bases: 4. This CDR3 has 15 residues. The CDR3 DNA reads TGTGCCAGCAGCCCCCTAGCGGGGCCCTCCTACGAGCAGTACTTC. Protein sequence: CASSPLAGPSYEQYF.

V gene TRBV7-2 combines with J gene TRBJ1-4; possible D gene TRBD1, 6 bases. The CDR3 consists of 14 residues. V lost 4 bases and J lost 8, with 14 bases in between. CDR1 is SGHTA and CDR2 is FQGNSA in the germline V gene. CDR3 in amino acids: CASSSGGRGEKLFF. CDR3 in DNA: TGTGCCAGCAGCTCGGGGGGGCGCGGGGAAAAACTGTTTTTT.

This chain joins TRBV21-1 and TRBJ2-7. TRBV21-1 is given as a pseudogene. The CDR3 runs to 13 residues. CDR3 residues: CASSKRCGGEQYF. The CDR3 DNA is TGTGCCAGCAGCAAGAGATGTGGTGGGGAGCAGTACTTC.

This rearrangement joins TRBV25-1 to TRBJ2-7; D is possibly TRBD2 (5 bases). The CDR3 loop spans 13 amino acids. Trimming stripped 2 bases from V and 1 base from J, with 6 bases between. The V gene's germline CDR1 is MGHDK and CDR2 SYGVNS. CDR3 in amino acids: CASSEEGSYEQYF. The CDR3 DNA follows: TGTGCCAGCAGTGAAGAGGGTTCCTACGAGCAGTACTTC.

The V gene is TRBV6-1, the J gene TRBJ2-1; TRBD1 aligns across 8 bases. J lost 5 bases, V lost 6 bases, and 9 bases had no gene match. Germline V gene lookup returns CDR1 MNHNS and CDR2 SASEGT. The CDR3 spans 15 residues. The CDR3 region is CASRPRTGKHNEQFF. Written as DNA, the CDR3 is TGTGCCAGCAGACCTCGGACAGGGAAACACAATGAGCAGTTCTTC.

Of note for this clone: The same CDR3 is also encoded by other DNA sequences in this sample. The chain joins TRBV12-3 or TRBV12-4 to TRBJ1-2, with no clear D. V was pared by 0 bases and J by 0 bases, with 2 bases between. CDR3 length: 13 residues. For the CDR3, the DNA is TGTGCCAGCAGTTTAGCCGCTAACTATGGCTACACCTTC. It is translated as CASSLAANYGYTF.

The chain joins TRBV6-4 to TRBJ1-5; 7 bases agree with TRBD1. This CDR3 contains 20 residues. The J segment lost 1 base and the V segment lost 0 bases, leaving 15 bases of the junction unmatched. Germline V CDR1 and CDR2: MRHNA, SNTAGT. The CDR3 is CASSDSNRGRRVESNQPQHF. CDR3 in DNA: TGTGCCAGCAGTGACTCGAACAGGGGCCGCAGGGTAGAGAGCAATCAGCCCCAGCATTTT.

CDR3 sequence: CASSLTGGDIEAFF. As DNA, the CDR3 is TGTGCCAGCAGCTTGACAGGGGGAGATATTGAAGCTTTCTTT. The V and J genes are TRBV7-3 and TRBJ1-1; TRBD1 agrees at 9 bases. The CDR3 runs 14 residues. Losses at the gene ends were 3 bases for V and 7 bases for J; bases not matched to a gene: 6. In germline, CDR1 is SGHTA, CDR2 FQGTGA.

This rearrangement joins TRBV6-4 to TRBJ1-1; D perhaps matches TRBD1 (5 bases). Germline CDR1 reads MRHNA; CDR2 reads SNTAGT. V lost 8 bases, J lost 7 bases, and 20 bases lay in between. There are 14 residues in the CDR3. CDR3 loop: CASGSTDPGREAFF. The CDR3 nucleotides are TGTGCCAGCGGCTCGACAGACCCAGGCCGTGAAGCTTTCTTT.

The V call is TRBV9, the J call TRBJ2-3, with 10 bases aligning to TRBD1. Germline-derived CDR1 and CDR2 are SGDLS and YYNGEE. The ends lost 1 base at V and 1 base at J; junction bases unmatched: 12. This CDR3 is 19 amino acids long. The CDR3 reads CASSVSGTGAFYGTDTQYF. The CDR3 nucleotides read TGTGCCAGCAGCGTATCCGGGACAGGGGCCTTCTATGGCACAGATACGCAGTATTTT.

This chain links TRBV20-1 with TRBJ2-1, with 12 bases fitting TRBD2. V lost 3 bases to trimming and J lost 2 bases; unmatched junction nucleotides: 5. This CDR3 contains 16 residues. Germline V gives CDR1 DFQATT, CDR2 SNEGSKA (reference sequence). CDR3 in amino acids: CSASFRLAGAYNEQFF. The CDR3 DNA sequence: TGCAGTGCTAGTTTTAGACTAGCGGGGGCCTACAATGAGCAGTTCTTC.

The chain couples TRBV6-1 to TRBJ2-1; TRBD2 matches at 12 bases. Germline loops: CDR1 MNHNS, CDR2 SASEGT. The junction had 19 bases not matched to a gene; V was cut back by 0 bases and J by 10 bases. CDR3 size: 20 residues. DNA for the CDR3: TGTGCCAGCAGTGAAGCGGTCGGCAGGGGCCGGGCTAGCGGGAGGGTCGAGCAGTTCTTC. Translating it yields CASSEAVGRGRASGRVEQFF.